These T cell receptor beta chains were read from a single sample in a study of cytomegalovirus exposure and HLA in healthy donors. Only in-frame clones appear in the TCRdb table, and some are missing; sequencing was by immunoSEQ multiplex PCR. Of 150,000 to 160,000 clones listed, roughly 77% are singletons. Sample: PBMCs. Every receptor here comes from a man aged 25-45 years in good health and CMV-seropositive. Each CDR3 is given with its conserved first and last residue. Size is stated for part of the rows, as once, few or many counts, or as a class when the clone is expanded.

J	size	V	CDR3
TRBJ2-5	.	TRBV2	CASSEARETQYF
TRBJ1-5	.	TRBV5-1	CASSREGGNNQPQHF
TRBJ1-1	.	TRBV2	CASRKGSTGSEAFF
TRBJ1-4	.	TRBV19	CASTSMGQGKLFF
TRBJ1-2	once	TRBV2	CASSGGETSSGYTF
TRBJ1-4	.	TRBV27	CASSLRGRANEKLFF
TRBJ1-1	.	TRBV18	CASSLDTEAFF
TRBJ1-2	.	TRBV12-5	CASGATGFDGYTF
TRBJ2-1	.	TRBV28	CASKGQGGSEQFF
.	.	TRBV5-1	CASSLVPGTGGGNEQYF
TRBJ1-4	once	TRBV6-5	CASSPGTGAEKLFF
TRBJ1-1	.	TRBV27	CASSLSLGGFTGNTEAFF
TRBJ1-5	once	TRBV7-2	CASSEQGRRAQHF
TRBJ2-3	.	TRBV9	CASSTLSGLAGGVSTDTQYF
TRBJ1-6	.	TRBV19	CASSNLNSPLHF
TRBJ2-1	.	TRBV5-5	CASSYPRGSYNEQFF
TRBJ1-2	.	TRBV5-4	CASSPRTGVYGYTF
TRBJ2-5	.	TRBV29-1	CSVRRRQAQETQYF
TRBJ1-2	.	TRBV29-1	CSVEGQINYGYTF
TRBJ1-4	.	TRBV30	CAWSGGGGYEKLFF
TRBJ1-2	.	TRBV6-1	CASSEGGRLRDGYTF
TRBJ2-1	.	TRBV28	CASSKTGTGIYNEQFF
TRBJ2-1	.	TRBV7-9	CASSLWPRRAGGGNEQFF
TRBJ1-2	.	TRBV6-6	CASSPRQDGYTF
TRBJ1-3	.	TRBV23-1	CASSQSVTGAGNTIYF
TRBJ2-2	.	TRBV7-9	CASSSLDVGTTSHRFF
TRBJ2-7	.	TRBV21-1	CASSKWDRGSYEQYF
TRBJ2-7	.	TRBV4-1	CASSWTEGWYEQYF
TRBJ2-3	.	TRBV6-5	CATWTGGRADTQYF
TRBJ1-6	.	TRBV2	CASSAQTGGNNSPLHF
TRBJ1-2	.	TRBV30	CAWNRQGADGYTF
TRBJ2-1	.	TRBV28	CASNSGTGSYNEQFF
TRBJ2-2	.	TRBV13	CASSLSIGRGSDGELFF
TRBJ2-1	.	TRBV9	CASSVAYNEQFF
TRBJ1-1	.	TRBV6-6	CASVQGSTEAFF